Below, one T cell receptor (beta chain) is given with its context. Relapse after autologous stem cell transplantation occurred in every patient, and brentuximab vedotin exposure varied. Trimming shortened V by 0 bases and J by 5 bases, and 7 bases separated the two germline ends. The CDR3 sequence is 13 residues long. The germline CDR1 and CDR2 sequences are SGHDN and FVKESK. These data are taken from a study of PD-1 blockade in classical Hodgkin lymphoma. Sequencing was performed with immunoSEQ multiplex PCR; in TCRdb, only in-frame clones are kept and a portion is missing. The sample has approximately 90,000 clones, around 90% seen once.

The J gene is TRBJ1-2, the V gene TRBV14; D is unresolved. The specimen was peripheral blood mononuclear cells (PBMCs), collected before the second cycle of nivolumab. This receptor was taken from a human donor with classical Hodgkin lymphoma. Here the CDR3 DNA reads TGTGCCAGCAGCCAAGATATGCAGTATGGCTACACCTTC. As protein: CASSQDMQYGYTF.